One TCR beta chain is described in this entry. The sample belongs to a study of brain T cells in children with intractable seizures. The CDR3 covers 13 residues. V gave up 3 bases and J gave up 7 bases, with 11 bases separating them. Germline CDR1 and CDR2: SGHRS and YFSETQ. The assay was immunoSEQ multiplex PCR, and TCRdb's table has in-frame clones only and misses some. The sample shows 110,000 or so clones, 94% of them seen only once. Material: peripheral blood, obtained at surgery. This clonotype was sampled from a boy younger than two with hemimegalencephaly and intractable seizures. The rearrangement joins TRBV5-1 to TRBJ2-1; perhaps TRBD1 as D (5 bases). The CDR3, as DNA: TGCGCCAGCAGCTCCCTCAGGGAAAATGAGCAGTTCTTC. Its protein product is CASSSLRENEQFF.